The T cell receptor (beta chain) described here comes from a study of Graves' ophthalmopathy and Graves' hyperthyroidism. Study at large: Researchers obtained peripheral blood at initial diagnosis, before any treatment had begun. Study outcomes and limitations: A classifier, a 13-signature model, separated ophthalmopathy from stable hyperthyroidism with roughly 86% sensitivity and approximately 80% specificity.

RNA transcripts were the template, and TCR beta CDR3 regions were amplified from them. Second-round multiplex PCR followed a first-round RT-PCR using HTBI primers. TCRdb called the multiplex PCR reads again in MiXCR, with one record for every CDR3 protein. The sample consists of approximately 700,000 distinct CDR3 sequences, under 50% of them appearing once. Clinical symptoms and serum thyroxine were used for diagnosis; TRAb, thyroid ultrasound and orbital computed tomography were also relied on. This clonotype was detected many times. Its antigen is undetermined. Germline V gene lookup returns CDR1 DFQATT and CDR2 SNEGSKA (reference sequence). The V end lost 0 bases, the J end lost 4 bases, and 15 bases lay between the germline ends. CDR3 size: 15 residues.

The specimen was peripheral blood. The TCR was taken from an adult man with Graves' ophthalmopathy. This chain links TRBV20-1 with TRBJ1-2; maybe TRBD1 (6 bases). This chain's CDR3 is CSARDQGEGVYGYTF. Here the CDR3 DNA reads TGCAGTGCTAGAGATCAGGGAGAGGGGGTCTATGGCTACACCTTC.